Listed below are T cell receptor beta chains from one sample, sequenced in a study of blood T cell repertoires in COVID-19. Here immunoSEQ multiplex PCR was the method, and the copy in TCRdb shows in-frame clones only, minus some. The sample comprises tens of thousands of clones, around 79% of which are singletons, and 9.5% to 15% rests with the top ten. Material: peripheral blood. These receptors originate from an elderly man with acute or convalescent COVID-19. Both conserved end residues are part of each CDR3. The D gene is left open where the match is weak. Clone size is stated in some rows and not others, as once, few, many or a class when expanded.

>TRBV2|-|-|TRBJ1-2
CASSDSRQNYGYTF
TGTGCCAGCAGCGATTCTAGACAGAACTATGGCTACACCTTC
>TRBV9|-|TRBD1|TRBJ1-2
CASSGRQGPKGYTF
TGTGCCAGCAGCGGTCGACAGGGCCCAAAGGGCTACACCTTC
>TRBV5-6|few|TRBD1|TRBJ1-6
CASTPGTAGYNSPLHF
TGTGCCAGCACCCCAGGGACAGCGGGTTATAATTCACCCCTCCACTTT
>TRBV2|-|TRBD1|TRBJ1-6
CASSEEQGWNSPLHF
TGTGCCAGCAGTGAAGAACAGGGGTGGAATTCACCCCTCCACTTT
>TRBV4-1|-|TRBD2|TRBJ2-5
CASSQDASGGRQETQYF
TGCGCCAGCAGCCAAGATGCTAGCGGGGGGCGCCAAGAGACCCAGTACTTC
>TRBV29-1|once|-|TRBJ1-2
CSVVQGYGYTF
TGCAGCGTTGTACAGGGATACGGCTACACCTTC
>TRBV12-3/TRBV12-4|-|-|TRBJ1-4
CASSFGGSEKLFF
TGTGCCAGCAGTTTCGGAGGGAGTGAAAAACTGTTTTTT
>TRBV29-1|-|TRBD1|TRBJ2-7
CSVEMLRDRTYEQYF
TGCAGCGTTGAGATGCTCCGGGACAGGACCTACGAGCAGTACTTC
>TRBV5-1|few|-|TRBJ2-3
CASSLQGTDTQYF
TGCGCCAGCAGCCTGCAGGGAACAGATACGCAGTATTTT
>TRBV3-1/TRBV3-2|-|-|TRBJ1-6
CASSQDRGLSPLHF
TGTGCCAGCAGCCAAGATCGAGGGCTTTCACCCCTCCACTTT